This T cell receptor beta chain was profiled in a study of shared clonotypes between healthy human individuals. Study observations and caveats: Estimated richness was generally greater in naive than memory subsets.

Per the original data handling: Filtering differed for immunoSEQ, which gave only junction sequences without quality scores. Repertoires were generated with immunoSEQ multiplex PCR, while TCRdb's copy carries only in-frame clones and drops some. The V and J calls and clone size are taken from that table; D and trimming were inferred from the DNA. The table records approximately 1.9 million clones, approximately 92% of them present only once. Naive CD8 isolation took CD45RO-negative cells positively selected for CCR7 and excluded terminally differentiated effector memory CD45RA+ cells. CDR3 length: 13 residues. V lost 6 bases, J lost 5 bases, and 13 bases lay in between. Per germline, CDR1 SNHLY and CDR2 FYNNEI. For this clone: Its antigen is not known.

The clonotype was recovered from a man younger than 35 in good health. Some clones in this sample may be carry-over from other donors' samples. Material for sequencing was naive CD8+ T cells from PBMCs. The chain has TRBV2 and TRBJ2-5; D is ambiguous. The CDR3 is CASRARAAETQYF. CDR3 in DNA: TGTGCCAGCAGGGCCCGCGCCGCGGAGACCCAGTACTTC.